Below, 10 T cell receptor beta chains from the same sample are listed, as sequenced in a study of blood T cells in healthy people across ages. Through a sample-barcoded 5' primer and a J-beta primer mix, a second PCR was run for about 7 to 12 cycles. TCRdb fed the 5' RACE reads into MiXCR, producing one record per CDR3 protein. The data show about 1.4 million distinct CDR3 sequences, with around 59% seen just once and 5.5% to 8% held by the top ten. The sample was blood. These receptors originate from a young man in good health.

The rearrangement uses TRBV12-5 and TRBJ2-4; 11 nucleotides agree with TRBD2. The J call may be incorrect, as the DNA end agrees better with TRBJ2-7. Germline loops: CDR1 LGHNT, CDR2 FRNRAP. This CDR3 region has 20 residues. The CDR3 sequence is CASGFQPGTVGTSGFYEQYF. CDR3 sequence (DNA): TGTGCTAGTGGTTTCCAGCCCGGGACGGTGGGGACTAGCGGCTTCTACGAGCAGTACTTC.

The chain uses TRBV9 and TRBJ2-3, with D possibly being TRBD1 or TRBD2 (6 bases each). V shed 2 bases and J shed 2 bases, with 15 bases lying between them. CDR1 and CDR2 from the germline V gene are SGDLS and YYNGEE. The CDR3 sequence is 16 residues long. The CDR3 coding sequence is TGTGCCAGCAGCGTGAGTACAGGGAGGAACACAGATACGCAGTATTTT. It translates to CASSVSTGRNTDTQYF.

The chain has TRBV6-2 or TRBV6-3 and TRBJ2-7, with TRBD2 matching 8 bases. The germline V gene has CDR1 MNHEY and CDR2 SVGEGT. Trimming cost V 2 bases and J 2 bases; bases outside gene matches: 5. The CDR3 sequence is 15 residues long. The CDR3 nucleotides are TGTGCCAGCAGTTACGATCGCGGGGGGACCTACGAGCAGTACTTC. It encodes CASSYDRGGTYEQYF.

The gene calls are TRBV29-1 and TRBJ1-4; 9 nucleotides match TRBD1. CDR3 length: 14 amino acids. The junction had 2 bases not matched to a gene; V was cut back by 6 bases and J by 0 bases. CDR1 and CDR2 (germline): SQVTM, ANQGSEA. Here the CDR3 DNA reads TGCAGCGTCGGGACAGGGCCAACTAATGAAAAACTGTTTTTT. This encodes CSVGTGPTNEKLFF.

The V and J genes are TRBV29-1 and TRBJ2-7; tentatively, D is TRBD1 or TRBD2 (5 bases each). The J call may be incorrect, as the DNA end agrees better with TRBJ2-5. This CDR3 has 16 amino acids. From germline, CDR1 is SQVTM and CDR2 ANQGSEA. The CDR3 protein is CSVRGLNVGNQETQYF. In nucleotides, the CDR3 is TGCAGCGTGAGGGGATTGAATGTGGGAAACCAAGAGACCCAGTACTTC.

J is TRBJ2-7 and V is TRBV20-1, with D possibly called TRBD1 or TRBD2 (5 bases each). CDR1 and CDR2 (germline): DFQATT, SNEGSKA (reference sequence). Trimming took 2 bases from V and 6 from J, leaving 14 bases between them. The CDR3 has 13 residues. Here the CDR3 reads CSARPSTGGEQYF. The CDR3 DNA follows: TGCAGTGCTAGACCTAGTACAGGAGGCGAGCAGTACTTC.

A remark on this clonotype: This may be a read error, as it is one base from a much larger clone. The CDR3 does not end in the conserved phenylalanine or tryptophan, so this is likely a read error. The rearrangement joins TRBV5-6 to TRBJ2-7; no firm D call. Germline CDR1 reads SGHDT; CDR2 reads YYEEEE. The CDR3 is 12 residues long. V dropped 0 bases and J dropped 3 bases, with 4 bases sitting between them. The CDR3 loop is CASSLDRYEQYY. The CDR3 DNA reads TGTGCCAGCAGCTTGGACCGCTACGAGCAGTACTAC.

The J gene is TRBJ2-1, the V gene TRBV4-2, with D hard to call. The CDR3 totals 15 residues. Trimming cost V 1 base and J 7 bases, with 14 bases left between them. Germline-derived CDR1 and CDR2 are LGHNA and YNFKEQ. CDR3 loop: CASSQVETDRNEQFF. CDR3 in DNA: TGTGCCAGCAGCCAAGTGGAAACAGATAGGAATGAGCAGTTCTTC.

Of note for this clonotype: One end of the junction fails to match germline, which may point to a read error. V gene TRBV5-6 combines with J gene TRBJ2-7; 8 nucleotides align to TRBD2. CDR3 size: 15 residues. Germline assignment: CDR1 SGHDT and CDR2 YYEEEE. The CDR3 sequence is CVSSTTGTRIYEQYF. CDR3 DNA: TGTGTCAGCAGCACAACCGGGACTAGGATATACGAGCAGTACTTC. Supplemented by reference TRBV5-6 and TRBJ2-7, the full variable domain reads DAGVTQSPTHLIKTRGQQVTLRCSPKSGHDTVSWYQQALGQGPQFIFQYYEEEERQRGNFPDRFSGHQFPNYSSELNVNALLLGDSALYLCVSSTTGTRIYEQYFGPGTRLTVT.

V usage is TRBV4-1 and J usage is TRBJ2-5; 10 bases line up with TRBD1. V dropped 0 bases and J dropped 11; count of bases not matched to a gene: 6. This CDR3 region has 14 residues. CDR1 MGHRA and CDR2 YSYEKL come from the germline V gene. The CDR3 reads CASSQDGTGDGQYF. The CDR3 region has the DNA TGCGCCAGCAGCCAAGACGGGACAGGGGATGGGCAGTACTTC.